This record concerns one T cell receptor beta chain sequence. Its target antigen remains unknown. Per-base qualities were not stored, and no clone one base away is much larger. These data come from a study of lymphopenia after photon versus proton radiotherapy (dated by TCRdb to between 2018 and 2020). Study-level background: In patients with gastrointestinal tumors who developed high-grade lymphopenia, the study compared the immunological effects of photon radiation therapy with those of proton radiation therapy. The goal of the study was to describe how the two radiation modalities differ in their effects on the immune system. The cohort comprised 15 to 20 patients with gastrointestinal tumors who received either photon or proton therapy and then developed lymphopenia.

V and J are truncated by 4 bases and 2 bases respectively, leaving an intervening sequence of 14 bases. The germline V gene (reference sequence) supplies CDR1 GTSNPN and CDR2 SVGIG. Its CDR3 holds 14 amino acids, cysteine through phenylalanine. The entry retains the CDR3 DNA only, 42 bases that are in frame from base 1. Overall results and qualifications from the work: After the lymphocyte count nadir, repertoires from photon-treated patients showed oligoclonal expansion, particularly of CD8+ Temra cells, and this expansion drove the decline in diversity. The survival association was examined only in patients who died, and the authors described better survival with proton therapy as a possibility, not as a demonstrated result. Relative stability during treatment was observed in proton-treated patients, whereas loss of naive T cells and TCR diversity and gain of effector/memory populations were observed in photon-treated patients. Among patients across the cohort who died, overall survival time showed an inverse correlation with a larger post-nadir drop in TCR diversity.

The library was obtained by the immunoSEQ multiplex PCR assay. Deep sequencing of rearranged TCR beta loci, alongside multiparametric flow cytometry, was used to profile T cell repertoires. Sourced from immuneACCESS, this table was stored by TCRdb with only in-frame sequences that have V and J called. A share of the clones is absent; for the studies checked, an unresolved V gene accounts for under half, and the remainder has no known explanation. A total of 160,000 or so clones appear in this sample, approximately 90% of them only once. Of the sample, less than 6% falls within the top ten clones. This TCR derives from a man aged 50-60 years with gastric cancer. This receptor chain uses TRBV30 and TRBJ1-2, with the D gene uncertain. This specimen was peripheral blood, taken from a patient treated with photon-based radiotherapy. The DNA is TGTGCCTGGACCCTGACACAAACCAACTATGGCTACACCTTC. It specifies CAWTLTQTNYGYTF. The entire variable domain, with the stretches around the CDR3 drawn from the reference TRBV30 and TRBJ1-2 proteins, is SQTIHQWPATLVQPVGSPLSLECTVEGTSNPNLYWYRQAAGRGLQLLFYSVGIGQISSEVPQNLSASRPQDRQFILSSKKLLLSDSGFYLCAWTLTQTNYGYTFGSGTRLTVV.